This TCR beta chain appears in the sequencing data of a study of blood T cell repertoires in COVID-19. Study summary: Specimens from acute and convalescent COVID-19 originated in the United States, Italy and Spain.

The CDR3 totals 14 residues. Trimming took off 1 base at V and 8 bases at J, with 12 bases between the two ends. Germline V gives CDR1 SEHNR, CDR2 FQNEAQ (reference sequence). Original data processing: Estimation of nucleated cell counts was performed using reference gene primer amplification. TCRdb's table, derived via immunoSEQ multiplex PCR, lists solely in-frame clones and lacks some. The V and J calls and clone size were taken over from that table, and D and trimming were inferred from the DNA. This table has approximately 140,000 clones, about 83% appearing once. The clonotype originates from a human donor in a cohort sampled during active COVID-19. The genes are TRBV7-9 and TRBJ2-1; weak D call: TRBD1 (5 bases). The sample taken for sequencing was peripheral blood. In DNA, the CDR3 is TGTGCCAGCAGCTTAGGGGCAGGGTGGGATGAGCAGTTCTTC. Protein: CASSLGAGWDEQFF.